This T cell receptor (beta chain) stems from a study of T cell changes during pregnancy in multiple sclerosis. This clone was picked up one time. CDR3 length: 14 amino acids. The germline V gene has CDR1 MDHEN and CDR2 SYDVKM. The V and J ends lost 7 bases and 4 bases respectively, with 14 bases between them. Method: immunoSEQ multiplex PCR; TCRdb's copy keeps in-frame clones and lacks some. The sample has 30,000 to 40,000 clones, roughly 86% seen once. The sequences come from CD8+ T cells from peripheral blood mononuclear cells, collected before pregnancy. This TCR came from a female donor with multiple sclerosis, enrolled in a pregnancy study. This chain connects TRBV28 to TRBJ1-5; D gene unclear. CDR3 protein: CASTYESGNQPQHF. CDR3 coding DNA: TGTGCCAGCACCTACGAGAGCGGAAATCAGCCCCAGCATTTT. The full variable domain, in which reference TRBV28 and TRBJ1-5 provide the parts outside the CDR3, is DVKVTQSSRYLVKRTGEKVFLECVQDMDHENMFWYRQDPGLGLRLIYFSYDVKMKEKGDIPEGYSVSREKKERFSLILESASTNQTSMYLCASTYESGNQPQHFGDGTRLSIL.